This TCR beta chain was found in a study of radiotherapy plus CTLA-4 blockade in lung cancer. Here immunoSEQ multiplex PCR was the method, and the copy in TCRdb shows in-frame clones only, minus some. Of tens of thousands of clones detected, roughly three quarters appear once; the ten largest clones hold around an eighth. This CDR3 region has 16 residues. Germline V gene lookup returns CDR1 SEHNR and CDR2 FQNEAQ (reference sequence). Trimming pared 3 bases from V and 2 bases from J, leaving 14 bases between. Sample: peripheral blood, taken from a patient treated with radiotherapy plus ipilimumab. The chain combines TRBV7-9 with TRBJ2-1, with D possibly being TRBD1 (6 bases). The origin of this receptor is a human donor with non-small cell lung cancer that progressed on radiotherapy plus ipilimumab. CDR3 in DNA: TGTGCCAGCAGCTTGAGGGGGACCCCTCCCTACAATGAGCAGTTCTTC. It codes for CASSLRGTPPYNEQFF. Full variable domain (remainder filled in from reference TRBV7-9 and TRBJ2-1): DTGVSQNPRHKITKRGQNVTFRCDPISEHNRLYWYRQTLGQGPEFLTYFQNEAQLEKSRLLSDRFSAERPKGSFSTLEIQRTEQGDSAMYLCASSLRGTPPYNEQFFGPGTRLTVL.